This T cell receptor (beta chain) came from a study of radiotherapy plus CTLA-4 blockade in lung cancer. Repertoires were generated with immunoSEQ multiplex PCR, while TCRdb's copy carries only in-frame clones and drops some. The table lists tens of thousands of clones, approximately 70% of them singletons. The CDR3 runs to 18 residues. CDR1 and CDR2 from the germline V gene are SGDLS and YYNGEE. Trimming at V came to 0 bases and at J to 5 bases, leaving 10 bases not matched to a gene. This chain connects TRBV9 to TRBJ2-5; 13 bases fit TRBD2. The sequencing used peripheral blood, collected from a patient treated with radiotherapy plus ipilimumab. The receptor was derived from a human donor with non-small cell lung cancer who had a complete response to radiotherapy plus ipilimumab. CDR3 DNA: TGTGCCAGCAGCGTAGGGACTAGCGGGGGACTGCAGGAGGAGACCCAGTACTTC. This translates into CASSVGTSGGLQEETQYF.